The clone carrying this TCR beta chain came up a few times. Its antigen is undetermined. The library gave individual cDNA molecules unique molecular identifiers. TCRdb ran MiXCR on the RACE reads and lists one entry per CDR3 protein. The table shows 100,000 or so distinct CDR3 sequences, with 30% to 35% occurring only once. Noted time point: patch test 3, about 24 weeks after DPC sensitization. The treatment is: therapeutic diphenylcyclopropenone sensitization with weekly scalp DPC. The sample originates from a study of human T cells and chemical hapten exposure. Study results and limitations: Having alopecia, donors may respond immunologically unlike healthy people. TCRs at high frequency, those above 1 in 1000, did not change with DPC sensitization.

Germline CDR1 is MNHEY and CDR2 is SVGEGT. The CDR3 consists of 12 residues. V shed 7 bases, J shed 2 bases, and the junction held 2 bases outside the gene matches. The material sequenced was whole blood, taken in connection with sensitization to the hapten diphenylcyclopropenone (DPC). This TCR derives from a man aged 35 to 55 with alopecia areata. Some clones in this sample may be carry-over from other donors' samples. The rearrangement joins TRBV6-2 or TRBV6-3 to TRBJ2-7, with 7 bases that match TRBD1. In DNA, the CDR3 is TGTGCCAGCAAAGGACAGGCCTACGAGCAGTACTTC. Protein: CASKGQAYEQYF.